The 15 T cell receptor beta chains given below trace back to one sample, sequenced in a study of T cells after yellow fever vaccination (dated by TCRdb to the late 2010s). Libraries were prepared through 5' RACE. TCRdb lists the instrument as Illumina NovaSeq 6000. TCRdb trimmed the raw reads at Q25, called clones with MiXCR and kept productive beta chains. For every CDR3 protein sequence, its rows merge into one entry that carries the most common genes and DNA. Present in this sample are 400,000 to 450,000 distinct CDR3 sequences, over 15% of which were seen just once. The top ten hold roughly 19% of the sample. The treatment or condition label corresponds to: live attenuated yellow fever vaccine strain. Here the sequenced sample was PBMCs, taken before the yellow fever booster vaccination. Source of these receptors: a man between 18 and 35 years old who received the YFV17D yellow fever vaccine.

Only a few counts were recorded for this clonotype. In DNA, the CDR3 is TGCAGTGCTAGAAGGGACAGGGGGAACTATGGCTACACCTTC. Its translation is CSARRDRGNYGYTF. The chain is built from TRBV20-1 and TRBJ1-2; 11 nucleotides align to TRBD1. CDR3 length: 14 amino acids. The J segment lost 2 bases and the V segment lost 2 bases, leaving 1 base of the junction unmatched. Germline CDR1 reads DFQATT; CDR2 reads SNEGSKA (reference sequence).

The chain carries TRBV28 and TRBJ1-5, with TRBD1 matching over 9 bases. CDR3 length equals 16 residues. V lost 8 bases to trimming and J lost 0 bases; unmatched junction nucleotides: 8. The germline CDR1 and CDR2 sequences are MDHEN and SYDVKM. The CDR3 protein is CASHRDREYSNQPQHF. The CDR3 DNA reads as TGTGCCAGCCACCGGGACAGGGAATATAGCAATCAGCCCCAGCATTTT.

In this sample, this clonotype turned up a few times. This chain joins TRBV6-6 and TRBJ1-2; 7 nucleotides line up with TRBD1. Germline-derived CDR1 and CDR2 are MNHNY and SVGAGI (reference sequence). CDR3 length: 14 amino acids. V shed 1 base, J shed 7 bases, and the junction held 6 bases outside the gene matches. The DNA for the CDR3 is TGTGCCAGCAGTTACTGGCAGGGGGAGGGTGGCTACACCTTC. Encoded protein: CASSYWQGEGGYTF.

The V and J genes are TRBV7-2 and TRBJ2-1; D ambiguous. This CDR3 is built from 13 residues. Per the germline V gene, CDR1 is SGHTA and CDR2 is FQGNSA. V lost 4 bases and J lost 4, with 8 bases in between. Here the CDR3 DNA reads TGTGCCAGCAGCTACGCCAGATACAATGAGCAGTTCTTC. As protein: CASSYARYNEQFF.

A few counts support this clonotype. The V and J genes are TRBV29-1 and TRBJ1-1; TRBD1 aligns across 7 bases. The J segment lost 11 bases and the V segment lost 4 bases, leaving 10 bases of the junction unmatched. This CDR3 region has 12 residues. In germline, CDR1 is SQVTM, CDR2 ANQGSEA. The CDR3 sequence is CSVGDSLTKAFF. The CDR3 DNA is TGCAGCGTTGGGGACAGCCTCACCAAGGCTTTCTTT.

This clonotype was seen a handful of times. V gene TRBV5-6 combines with J gene TRBJ2-1; TRBD1 aligns across 11 bases. Germline V gives CDR1 SGHDT, CDR2 YYEEEE. The CDR3 length is 16 residues. The trim removed 3 bases at V and 5 bases at J, leaving 7 bases unmatched. CDR3 loop: CASSWRTGGADNEQFF. For the CDR3, the DNA is TGTGCCAGCAGCTGGCGGACAGGGGGCGCCGACAATGAGCAGTTCTTC.

The V gene is TRBV30, the J gene TRBJ1-1; weak D call: TRBD1 (6 bases). Trimming took off 1 base at V and 5 bases at J, with 17 bases between the two ends. Germline V lookup: CDR1 GTSNPN, CDR2 SVGIG (reference sequence). The CDR3 is 15 residues long. CDR3 residues: CAWSEFGRGNTEAFF. CDR3 nucleotide sequence: TGTGCCTGGAGTGAATTCGGCAGGGGAAATACTGAAGCTTTCTTT.

The chain recombines TRBV7-2 with TRBJ1-5; D ambiguous. The CDR3 runs to 15 residues. Germline V gene sequence: CDR1 SGHTA, CDR2 FQGNSA. V lost 2 bases to trimming and J lost 3 bases, with 11 bases between them. CDR3 protein: CASSLSARSNQPQHF. The CDR3 coding sequence is TGTGCCAGCAGCTTATCTGCAAGGTCCAATCAGCCCCAGCATTTT. The variable domain in full, with the rest retrieved from reference TRBV7-2 and TRBJ1-5, is GAGVSQSPSNKVTEKGKDVELRCDPISGHTALYWYRQSLGQGLEFLIYFQGNSAPDKSGLPSDRFSAERTGGSVSTLTIQRTQQEDSAVYLCASSLSARSNQPQHFGDGTRLSIL.

The V call is TRBV9, the J call TRBJ1-2, with TRBD1 as a possible D gene (5 bases). Trimming shortened V by 0 bases and J by 5 bases, and 11 bases separated the two germline ends. Germline V lookup: CDR1 SGDLS, CDR2 YYNGEE. CDR3 length: 14 amino acids. CDR3 sequence: CASSVEGRGYGYTF. The CDR3, as DNA: TGTGCCAGCAGCGTAGAAGGGAGGGGATATGGCTACACCTTC.

There are a few counts of this clonotype. The V and J genes are TRBV5-1 and TRBJ1-5; TRBD1 is a possible D gene (6 bases). This CDR3 comprises 14 residues. V was trimmed by 2 bases and J by 8 bases, leaving 14 bases between them. The germline V gene encodes CDR1 SGHRS and CDR2 YFSETQ. CDR3 residues: CASSFGGRGEPQHF. For the CDR3, the DNA is TGCGCCAGCAGCTTCGGGGGGCGAGGGGAGCCCCAGCATTTT.

The V gene is TRBV20-1, the J gene TRBJ2-5; D unclear. V shed 3 bases and J shed 3 bases, with 17 bases lying between them. The CDR3 is 15 amino acids. Looked up from germline, CDR1 is DFQATT and CDR2 is SNEGSKA (reference sequence). CDR3 nucleotide sequence: TGCAGTGCTAGCAAAGGATCAGCAGGTGAAGAGACCCAGTACTTC. The encoded protein is CSASKGSAGEETQYF.

This chain joins TRBV7-6 and TRBJ2-7; D perhaps matches TRBD1 (5 bases). Trimming removed 3 bases from V and 6 bases from J, with 15 bases in between. The length of the CDR3 is 14 residues. The germline CDR1 and CDR2 sequences are SGHVS and FNYEAQ. The CDR3 spells CASSFTGSQGEQYF. The CDR3 bases are TGTGCCAGCAGCTTCACAGGTTCCCAAGGCGAGCAGTACTTC.

This clonotype was recorded only once. This chain connects TRBV5-1 to TRBJ1-5; perhaps TRBD1 as D (6 bases). The CDR3 has 13 residues. Germline V gives CDR1 SGHRS, CDR2 YFSETQ. Trimming shortened V by 1 base and J by 8 bases, and 10 bases separated the two germline ends. The CDR3 sequence: CASSLNEGEPQHF. CDR3 bases: TGCGCCAGCAGCTTGAATGAGGGGGAGCCCCAGCATTTT.

The CDR3 DNA reads as TGTGCCTCGTCAGGGACTTACACAGATACGCAGTATTTT. Translated, it gives CASSGTYTDTQYF. This chain connects TRBV24-1 to TRBJ2-3; tentative D call: TRBD2 (6 bases). The CDR3 covers 13 residues. Deletions cut 12 bases from V and 2 bases from J, with 14 bases between. The germline gives CDR1 KGHDR, CDR2 SFDVKD.

The chain uses TRBV7-8 and TRBJ2-3, with TRBD2 as a possible D gene (6 bases). The germline V gene has CDR1 SGHVS and CDR2 FQNEAQ. The CDR3 sequence is 16 residues long. The V end lost 1 base, the J end lost 2 bases, and 13 bases lay between the germline ends. The CDR3: CASSLGYAGPTDTQYF. The CDR3 DNA is TGTGCCAGCAGCTTAGGGTACGCGGGGCCCACAGATACGCAGTATTTT.